The next 26 T cell receptor beta chains were all read from a single sample in a study of T cells in Graves' hyperthyroidism and ophthalmopathy. Amplification of TCR beta CDR3 regions used RNA as the template. During a first-round RT-PCR of the TCR CDR3, the HTBI primer set was used. TCRdb redid the calling of the multiplex PCR reads with MiXCR, one entry per CDR3 protein. The top ten clones hold less than 6.5% of a sample with roughly 420,000 distinct CDR3 sequences, roughly 15% of them seen once. Sequenced sample: blood. These receptors came from a woman aged 18-35 years with Graves' hyperthyroidism.

This clonotype was counted at least ten times. This sequence joins TRBV6-1 and TRBJ1-1; D uncertain. The CDR3 consists of 11 residues. The germline CDR1 and CDR2 sequences are MNHNS and SASEGT. The chain's CDR3 is CVLSADTEAFF. The CDR3 coding sequence is TGTGTCCTCTCGGCGGACACTGAAGCTTTCTTT.

This clonotype was observed a handful of times. The V call is TRBV19, the J call TRBJ2-3; weak D call: TRBD1 (6 bases). The V end lost 8 bases, the J end lost 5 bases, and 26 bases lay between the germline ends. Germline V CDR1 and CDR2: LNHDA, SQIVND (reference sequence). This CDR3 has 17 residues. CDR3 amino acids: CASAREANRDGQDTQYF. In DNA, the CDR3 is TGTGCCAGTGCGAGGGAAGCTAACAGGGATGGGCAAGATACGCAGTATTTT.

This clonotype has a count of ten or more. A junction end diverges from the germline sequence, so it may reflect a read error. The chain couples TRBV5-1 to TRBJ2-7; D gene unclear. Germline assignment: CDR1 SGHRS and CDR2 YFSETQ. This CDR3 comprises 13 residues. The CDR3 nucleotides are TGTGCCAGCAGTTTAGGTCAGAACTACGAGCAGTACTTC. Translated, it gives CASSLGQNYEQYF.

At least ten counts were recorded for this clonotype. The chain has TRBV6-5 and TRBJ2-7; D is ambiguous. V lost 2 bases to trimming and J lost 3 bases, with 14 bases between them. The CDR3 runs to 15 residues. CDR1 MNHEY and CDR2 SVGAGI come from the germline V gene. The CDR3 DNA reads TGTGCCAGCAGTTACGAACCAGTCGGGCTCTACGAGCAGTACTTC. Its translation is CASSYEPVGLYEQYF.

This clonotype has a count of ten or more. The V and J genes are TRBV6-2 or TRBV6-3 and TRBJ2-2; TRBD1 is a possible D gene (6 bases). CDR3 length equals 16 residues. Germline lookup yields CDR1 MNHEY and CDR2 SVGEGT. With 1 base removed from V and 2 bases from J, the gap between germline ends came to 11 bases. The CDR3 region has the DNA TGTGCCAGCAGTTACTTTGGGGGACATAACACCGGGGAGCTGTTTTTT. Protein sequence: CASSYFGGHNTGELFF.

The V call is TRBV6-1, the J call TRBJ2-1; possibly TRBD2 for D (6 bases). CDR1 and CDR2 from the germline V gene are MNHNS and SASEGT. V lost 8 bases to trimming and J lost 6 bases, with 17 bases between them. This CDR3 spans 14 amino acids. The CDR3 reads CASQPGATSNEQFF. CDR3 DNA: TGTGCCAGCCAGCCGGGAGCCACGAGCAATGAGCAGTTCTTC.

This clonotype has a count of ten or more. The DNA for the CDR3 is TGTGCCAGCAGTGGCCGGAACACTGAAGCTTTCTTT. This codes for CASSGRNTEAFF. The chain couples TRBV6-1 to TRBJ1-1; D is unclear. The germline CDR1 and CDR2 sequences are MNHNS and SASEGT. The ends were cut back, 4 bases at V and 1 base at J, with 4 bases in the middle. The CDR3 consists of 12 residues.

This clonotype has ten or more counts. This CDR3 reads CAWSVQSGEWETQYF. CDR3 bases: TGTGCCTGGAGTGTACAATCGGGGGAATGGGAGACCCAGTACTTC. The chain employs TRBV30 and TRBJ2-5; the D gene is possibly TRBD2 (6 bases). Trimming removed 0 bases at V and 5 bases at J, with 16 bases between. Germline V gives CDR1 GTSNPN, CDR2 SVGIG (reference sequence). CDR3 length: 15 residues.

This clonotype occurred many times. The chain has TRBV6-1 and TRBJ1-6, with a weak D call TRBD1 (6 bases). The length of the CDR3 is 15 residues. The V and J ends lost 2 bases and 4 bases respectively, with 9 bases between them. CDR1 is MNHNS, CDR2 SASEGT, per germline. DNA for the CDR3: TGTGCCAGCAGTGAACAGGGGACTTATAATTCACCCCTCCACTTT. Protein product: CASSEQGTYNSPLHF.

This clonotype was seen more than once but under ten times. The chain carries TRBV12-3 or TRBV12-4 and TRBJ2-5, with 8 bases identical to TRBD1. V was clipped by 3 bases and J by 5 bases; unmatched bases: 11. The CDR3 length is 16 residues. The CDR3, as DNA: TGTGCCAGCAGTTTGTGGACAGGGAGAGGGGGGGAGACCCAGTACTTC. This gives the protein CASSLWTGRGGETQYF.

The sample holds many counts of this clonotype. This rearrangement joins TRBV12-3 or TRBV12-4 to TRBJ1-6, with 10 positions matching TRBD1. This CDR3 has 14 amino acids. V lost 1 base, J lost 9 bases, and 0 bases stayed unmatched. The CDR3 DNA sequence: TGTGCCAGCAGTTTAGGACAGGGGGCTTCACCCCTCCACTTT. This sequence encodes CASSLGQGASPLHF.

This clonotype occurred a few times. The chain employs TRBV6-1 and TRBJ2-5, with 12 bases matching TRBD2. Germline-derived CDR1 and CDR2 are MNHNS and SASEGT. CDR3 length equals 16 residues. Unmatched junction bases numbered 5, after V lost 2 bases and J lost 4 bases. The CDR3 nucleotides are TGTGCCAGCAGTGAAATAAAACTAGCGGGAGGAGAGACCCAGTACTTC. Protein product: CASSEIKLAGGETQYF.

In this sample, this clonotype turned up a few times. The V and J genes are TRBV6-5 and TRBJ2-2; D perhaps matches TRBD1 (6 bases). In germline, CDR1 is MNHEY, CDR2 SVGAGI. V was cut by 0 bases and J by 0 bases, with 8 bases left in between. This CDR3 has 16 residues. CDR3 DNA sequence: TGTGCCAGCAGTTACTCAAGGGGGTCGAACACCGGGGAGCTGTTTTTT. It encodes CASSYSRGSNTGELFF.

V is TRBV7-2 and J is TRBJ2-7, with 12 bases matching TRBD2. The CDR3 runs to 14 residues. Trimming cost V 10 bases and J 4 bases; bases outside gene matches: 8. Per the germline V gene, CDR1 is SGHTA and CDR2 is FQGNSA. The CDR3 DNA reads TGTGCCACCACACTGACTAGCGGGAGTTACGAGCAGTACTTC. It yields the protein CATTLTSGSYEQYF.

This clonotype was seen repeatedly, ten times or more. The chain has TRBV19 and TRBJ2-2, with D perhaps matching TRBD1 or TRBD2 (5 bases each). V was trimmed by 5 bases and J by 2 bases, leaving 9 bases between them. This CDR3 is 14 amino acids long. The germline V gene has CDR1 LNHDA and CDR2 SQIVND (reference sequence). The CDR3 spells CASSSGPNTGELFF. The CDR3 DNA follows: TGTGCCAGTAGTTCGGGACCAAACACCGGGGAGCTGTTTTTT.

The count of this clonotype is one. Possible read error: a much larger clone is one base away. The rearrangement uses TRBV7-9 and TRBJ2-7; D uncertain. Germline assignment: CDR1 SEHNR and CDR2 FQNEAQ (reference sequence). V was shortened by 6 bases and J by 5 bases, with 11 bases between the two germline ends. This CDR3 spans 12 amino acids. The CDR3 sequence is CASRILVDEQYF. CDR3 bases: TGTGCCAGCAGGATCTTAGTAGACGAGCAGTACTTC.

This rearrangement joins TRBV30 to TRBJ1-4, with 7 positions matching TRBD1. CDR1 is GTSNPN, CDR2 SVGIG, per germline (reference sequence). Trimming took 6 bases from V and 3 from J; bases not matched to a gene: 4. This CDR3 has 13 residues. In DNA, the CDR3 is TGTGCCTGCAGGACAGGCCCTAATGAAAAACTGTTTTTT. This encodes CACRTGPNEKLFF.

A remark on this clonotype: A much larger clonotype is one base distant, so this may be a read error. The chain links TRBV11-2 to TRBJ2-5; 7 bases line up with TRBD2. The CDR3 spans 14 residues. The J segment lost 5 bases and the V segment lost 5 bases, leaving 8 bases of the junction unmatched. Germline V CDR1 and CDR2: SGHAT, FQNNGV. The CDR3: CASSPGGTFETQYF. The CDR3 nucleotides read TGTGCCAGCAGCCCCGGGGGGACGTTCGAGACCCAGTACTTC.

This clonotype was counted many times. The chain links TRBV18 to TRBJ2-5; the match to TRBD1 covers 9 bases. Germline CDR1 reads KGHSH; CDR2 reads LQKENI. The CDR3 contains 15 residues. V shed 1 base and J 5 bases; nucleotides not matched to a gene: 5. DNA of the CDR3: TGTGCCAGCTCACCACAACAGGGGGCTGGGGAGACCCAGTACTTC. Protein: CASSPQQGAGETQYF.

This clonotype was detected only a few times. V gene TRBV19 combines with J gene TRBJ2-7; tentative D call: TRBD2 (6 bases). The V and J ends lost 4 bases and 3 bases respectively, with 13 bases between them. Germline V gene sequence: CDR1 LNHDA, CDR2 SQIVND (reference sequence). There are 14 residues in the CDR3. CDR3 residues: CASSTGEVFYEQYF. CDR3 coding DNA: TGTGCCAGTAGTACGGGGGAAGTCTTCTACGAGCAGTACTTC.

In this sample, this clonotype turned up a few times. The rearrangement joins TRBV2 to TRBJ2-3; D is uncertain. The V gene's germline CDR1 is SNHLY and CDR2 FYNNEI. The CDR3 spans 17 residues. Trimming removed 5 bases at V and 3 bases at J, with 21 bases between. The CDR3 region is CASSPRYYPSGTDTQYF. In DNA, the CDR3 is TGTGCCAGCAGTCCTCGTTACTACCCGTCAGGTACAGATACGCAGTATTTT.

At least ten counts were recorded for this clonotype. The DNA of the CDR3 is TGTGCCAGCAGCCTGACCGGAGGGGGAAACACCATATATTTT. Translating gives CASSLTGGGNTIYF. The V and J genes are TRBV5-5 and TRBJ1-3, with D hard to call. CDR1 SGHKS and CDR2 YYEKEE come from the germline V gene (reference sequence). This CDR3 is 14 amino acids long. Trimming removed 4 bases from V and 4 bases from J, with 12 bases in between.

As for this clonotype: This sequence may be a read error, since a much larger clone differs from it by one base. V is TRBV3-1 and J is TRBJ2-1, with D unresolved. The CDR3 length is 16 residues. With 1 base removed from V and 8 bases from J, the gap between germline ends came to 18 bases. CDR1 and CDR2 (germline): LGHDT, YNNKEL (reference sequence). The chain's CDR3 is CASSQGWRKPRDEQFF. The CDR3 nucleotides read TGTGCCAGCAGCCAAGGTTGGCGGAAGCCAAGGGATGAGCAGTTCTTC.

This clonotype was counted ten times or more. The chain couples TRBV19 to TRBJ2-7, with D tentatively TRBD1 (7 bases). Per germline, CDR1 LNHDA and CDR2 SQIVND (reference sequence). The CDR3 has 14 residues. Trimming took off 5 bases at V and 0 bases at J, with 11 bases between the two ends. In DNA, the CDR3 is TGTGCCAGTAGTCGACAGGGAGGCTCCTACGAGCAGTACTTC. Its translation is CASSRQGGSYEQYF.

This clonotype was seen ten or more times. V is TRBV5-6 and J is TRBJ1-1; no firm D call. Germline V gene sequence: CDR1 SGHDT, CDR2 YYEEEE. The CDR3 spans 15 residues. V was trimmed by 0 bases and J by 6 bases, leaving 15 bases between them. CDR3 bases: TGTGCCAGCAGCTTGGCCGTGCGGGCTGGGCCTGAAGCTTTCTTT. It encodes CASSLAVRAGPEAFF.

Many counts were recorded for this clonotype. This chain links TRBV2 with TRBJ2-1, with 14 bases matching TRBD2. Per the germline V gene, CDR1 is SNHLY and CDR2 is FYNNEI. The CDR3 extends over 13 amino acids. V shed 8 bases and J 7 bases; nucleotides not matched to a gene: 1. CDR3: CASRTSGRNEQFF. CDR3 bases: TGTGCCAGCCGGACTAGCGGGAGGAATGAGCAGTTCTTC.